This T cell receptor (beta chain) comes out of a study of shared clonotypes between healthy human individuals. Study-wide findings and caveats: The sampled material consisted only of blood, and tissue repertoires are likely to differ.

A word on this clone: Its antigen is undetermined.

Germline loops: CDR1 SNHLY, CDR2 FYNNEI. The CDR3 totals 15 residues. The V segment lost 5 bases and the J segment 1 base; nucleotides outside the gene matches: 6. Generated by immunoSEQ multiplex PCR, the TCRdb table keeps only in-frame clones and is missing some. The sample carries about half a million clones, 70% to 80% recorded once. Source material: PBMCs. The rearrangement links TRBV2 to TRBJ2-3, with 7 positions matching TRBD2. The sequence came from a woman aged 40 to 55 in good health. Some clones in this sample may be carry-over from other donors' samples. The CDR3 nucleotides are TGTGCCAGCAGTCCAGCGGGACCGGGCACAGATACGCAGTATTTT. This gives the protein CASSPAGPGTDTQYF.